The source of this TCR beta chain is a study of blood T cell repertoires in COVID-19. Study details: Italy, Spain and the United States were the sources of the convalescent and acute COVID-19 samples. T cells, B-cell-depleted T cells, or PBMCs provided the cDNA or gDNA that served as material.

This CDR3 spans 14 amino acids. Germline loops: CDR1 MNHNY, CDR2 SVGAGI (reference sequence). V was clipped by 6 bases and J by 1 base, with 12 bases between them. Study processing details: The authors estimated nucleated cell counts from reference gene primer amplification. TCRdb keeps only in-frame clones here, not all; method: immunoSEQ multiplex PCR. V and J calls and clone size are those listed in that table; D and trimming were worked out from the DNA. The table has about 200,000 clones, around 86% seen once. This TCR derives from a man aged 50 to 60 with acute or convalescent COVID-19. The sample was peripheral blood. This chain uses TRBV6-6 with TRBJ2-5; possible D gene TRBD2, 6 bases. CDR3 DNA sequence: TGTGCCAGCAGCGGCTGGGGACTCCAAGAGACCCAGTACTTC. Protein: CASSGWGLQETQYF.